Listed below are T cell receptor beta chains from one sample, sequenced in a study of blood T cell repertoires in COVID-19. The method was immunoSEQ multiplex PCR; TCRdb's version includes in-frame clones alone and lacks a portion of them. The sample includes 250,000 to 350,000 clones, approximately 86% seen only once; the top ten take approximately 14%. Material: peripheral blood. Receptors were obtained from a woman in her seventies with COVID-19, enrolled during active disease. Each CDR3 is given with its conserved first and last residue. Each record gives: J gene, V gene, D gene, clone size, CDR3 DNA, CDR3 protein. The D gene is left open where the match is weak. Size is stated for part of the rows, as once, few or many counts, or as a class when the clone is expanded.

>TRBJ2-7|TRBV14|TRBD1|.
TGTGCCAGCAGCCAAGTCCCAGGGGGCTACGAGCAGTACTTC
CASSQVPGGYEQYF
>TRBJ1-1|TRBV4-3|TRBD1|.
TGCGCCAGCAGCTCGGGACAGATGAACACTGAAGCTTTCTTT
CASSSGQMNTEAFF
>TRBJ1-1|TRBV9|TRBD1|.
TGTGCCAGCAGCGTAGCAACCGGGACAGGGGTCACTGAAGCTTTCTTT
CASSVATGTGVTEAFF
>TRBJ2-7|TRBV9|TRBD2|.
TGTGCCAGCAGCCACCCCAGCGGGGGCCCCTACGAGCAGTACTTC
CASSHPSGGPYEQYF
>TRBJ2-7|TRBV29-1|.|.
TGCAGCGTTCAGACCGGGAGCTCCTACGAGCAGTACTTC
CSVQTGSSYEQYF
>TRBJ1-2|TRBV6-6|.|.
TGTGCCAGCAGTTCCGGGGAGGGGCCCCCTTGGGGCTACACCTTC
CASSSGEGPPWGYTF
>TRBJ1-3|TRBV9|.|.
TGTGCCAGCAGCGTAGGCCCAGGGACTGGAAACACCATATATTTT
CASSVGPGTGNTIYF
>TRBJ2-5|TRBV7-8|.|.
TGTGCCAGCAACCCGGGGGACCAAGAGACCCAGTACTTC
CASNPGDQETQYF
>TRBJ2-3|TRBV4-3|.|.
TGCGCCAGCAGCCAAGATCTCCAGGGTGCAGATACGCAGTATTTT
CASSQDLQGADTQYF
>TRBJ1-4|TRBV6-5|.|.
TGTGCCAGCAGTCCTGCGGGGGCCAATGGGGAAAAACTGTTTTTT
CASSPAGANGEKLFF
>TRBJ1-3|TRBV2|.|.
TGTGCCAGCTATTATGGGGACTTCTCTGGAAACACCATATATTTT
CASYYGDFSGNTIYF
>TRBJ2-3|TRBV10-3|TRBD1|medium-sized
TGTGCCATTTTTGGGGGACAGGGAATGGATACGCAGTATTTT
CAIFGGQGMDTQYF
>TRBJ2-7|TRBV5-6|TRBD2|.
TGTGCCGGAGAGACTAGCGGGGGAACCTACGAGCAGTACTTC
CAGETSGGTYEQYF
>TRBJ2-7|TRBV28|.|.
TGTGCCAGCAGGGGGTCACTAGGGCCCCACTACGAGCAGTACTTC
CASRGSLGPHYEQYF
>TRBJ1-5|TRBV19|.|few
TGTGCCAGTACCACAGGGAACTACAATCAGCCCCAGCATTTT
CASTTGNYNQPQHF
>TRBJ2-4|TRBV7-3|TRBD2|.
TGTGCCAGCAGCTTACGGGGGGGCTCGTCCAAAAACATTCAGTACTTC
CASSLRGGSSKNIQYF
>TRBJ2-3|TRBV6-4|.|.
TGTGCCAGCAGTGACTCCGCGGGGGCGTCAGATACGCAGTATTTT
CASSDSAGASDTQYF
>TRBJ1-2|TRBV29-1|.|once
TGCAGCGTCACGGGGGGTGACTATGGCTACACCTTC
CSVTGGDYGYTF
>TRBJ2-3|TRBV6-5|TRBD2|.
TGTGCCAGCCGAAGCGGGGGGGCGGGTGAAGATACGCAGTATTTT
CASRSGGAGEDTQYF
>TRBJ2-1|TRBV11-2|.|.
TGTGCCAGCAGCATGCGGGCGGGCGGGATCTACAATGAGCAGTTCTTC
CASSMRAGGIYNEQFF
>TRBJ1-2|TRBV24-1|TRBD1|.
TGTGCCACCAGTGAAAGACTTAAACAGGGGTTTGATTACTATGGCTACACCTTC
CATSERLKQGFDYYGYTF
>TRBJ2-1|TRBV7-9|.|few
TGTGCCAGCAGCGCGAGGGATAAGGGCAATGAGCAGTTCTTC
CASSARDKGNEQFF
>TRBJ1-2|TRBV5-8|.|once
TGTGCCAGCAGCTTTGGGCTTCTTCACACCTTC
CASSFGLLHTF
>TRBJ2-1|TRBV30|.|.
TGTGCCTGGAACGGAGGGAGTGGCAGCAATGAGCAGTTCTTC
CAWNGGSGSNEQFF
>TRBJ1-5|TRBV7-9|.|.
TGTGCCAGCAGCTTTGGAGATCAGCCCCAGCATTTT
CASSFGDQPQHF
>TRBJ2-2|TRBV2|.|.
TGTGCCAGCAGTGAGAGAGGGGGCACCGGGGAGCTGTTTTTT
CASSERGGTGELFF
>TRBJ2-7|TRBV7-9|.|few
TGTGCCAGCAGCCAAAGGGGATCCCACGAGCAGTACTTC
CASSQRGSHEQYF